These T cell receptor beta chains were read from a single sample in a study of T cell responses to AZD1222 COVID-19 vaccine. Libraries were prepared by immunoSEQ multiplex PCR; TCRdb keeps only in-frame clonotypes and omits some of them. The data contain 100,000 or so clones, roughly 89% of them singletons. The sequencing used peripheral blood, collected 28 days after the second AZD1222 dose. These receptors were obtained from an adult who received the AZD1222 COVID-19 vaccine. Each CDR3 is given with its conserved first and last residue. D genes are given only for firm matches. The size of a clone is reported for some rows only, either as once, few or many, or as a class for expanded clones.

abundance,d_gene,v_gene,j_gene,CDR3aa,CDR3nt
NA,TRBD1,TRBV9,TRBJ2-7,CASSVADRGQNEQYF,TGTGCCAGCAGCGTAGCAGACAGGGGGCAGAACGAGCAGTACTTC
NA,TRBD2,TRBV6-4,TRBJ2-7,CASSDSGASGRAYYEQYF,TGTGCCAGCAGTGACTCCGGGGCTAGCGGGAGGGCCTACTACGAGCAGTACTTC
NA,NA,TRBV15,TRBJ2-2,CATSLTLDKGIGSTGELFF,TGTGCCACCAGCCTAACCCTCGACAAGGGGATAGGGTCCACCGGGGAGCTGTTTTTT
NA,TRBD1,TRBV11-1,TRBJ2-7,CASSPGTGRYEQYF,TGTGCCAGCAGCCCCGGGACAGGGAGGTACGAGCAGTACTTC
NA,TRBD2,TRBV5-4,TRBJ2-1,CASSGLVYNEQFF,TGTGCCAGCAGTGGACTAGTGTACAATGAGCAGTTCTTC
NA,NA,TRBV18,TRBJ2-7,CASSPPPGLREQYF,TGTGCCAGCTCACCTCCCCCAGGGCTGAGGGAGCAGTACTTC
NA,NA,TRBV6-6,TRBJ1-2,CASSYGAQSLYGYTF,TGTGCCAGCAGTTACGGAGCTCAGAGCCTCTATGGCTACACCTTC
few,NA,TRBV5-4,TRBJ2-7,CASSLRDQSSYEQYF,TGTGCCAGCAGCTTGAGAGATCAGTCCTCCTACGAGCAGTACTTC
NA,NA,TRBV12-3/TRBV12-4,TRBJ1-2,CASSFGYRYGYTF,TGTGCCAGCAGTTTTGGGTACAGGTATGGCTACACCTTC
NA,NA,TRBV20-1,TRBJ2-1,CSAPDLVQFF,TGCAGTGCCCCAGATTTGGTGCAGTTCTTC
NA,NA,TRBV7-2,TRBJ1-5,CASSLVSWGQPQHF,TGTGCCAGCAGCTTAGTGTCCTGGGGTCAGCCCCAGCATTTT